This entry describes one TCR beta chain. This sample is part of a study of brain T cells in children with intractable seizures. At least one anti-epileptic drug was given before surgery. Assay: immunoSEQ multiplex PCR; the TCRdb copy retains only in-frame clones and omits some. This table holds 95,000 to 120,000 clones, approximately 94% found once. Germline values: CDR1 SGHNT, CDR2 YYREEE (reference sequence). The CDR3 contains 13 residues. J gave up 3 bases and V 4 bases, and 1 base lay outside the gene matches. The material was peripheral blood, obtained at surgery. V and J are TRBV5-4 and TRBJ2-1; the match to TRBD2 covers 7 bases. This TCR came from a boy less than two years old with hemimegalencephaly and intractable seizures. CDR3 nucleotides: TGTGCCAGCAGCCGGACTAGCTACAATGAGCAGTTCTTC. Translated: CASSRTSYNEQFF.